This TCR beta chain was sequenced during a study of blood T cells in healthy people across ages. Then a second PCR, running roughly 7 to 11 cycles, was carried out with a sample-barcoded 5' primer and a J-beta primer mix. TCRdb itself ran the 5' RACE reads through MiXCR, one entry per CDR3 protein. The sample contains about 1,500,000 distinct CDR3 sequences, around 39% of which appear only once. Germline V gene sequence: CDR1 SEHNR, CDR2 FQNEAQ (reference sequence). The CDR3 contains 15 residues. After removal of 6 bases from V and 4 bases from J, the junction contained 7 bases not matched to a gene. This clonotype has only a few counts.

The chain links TRBV7-9 to TRBJ1-2; TRBD1 agrees at 11 bases. This sequence originates from a woman aged 18-35 years in good health. Sequencing used blood. The CDR3 loop reads CASRMGQGESYGYTF. The DNA for the CDR3 is TGTGCCAGCAGAATGGGACAGGGGGAGAGCTATGGCTACACCTTC.